These 8 T cell receptor beta chains share one sample of origin, sequenced in a study of control samples from healthy donors and cancer patients. Profiling relied on immunoSEQ multiplex PCR, and the TCRdb table lists in-frame clones only, not all of them. The sample has some 160,000 clones, approximately 96% seen once. The source material was blood. These receptors were obtained from a middle-aged woman in good health.

CDR3 sequence reads: CASRDDPGNTIYF. The CDR3 coding sequence is TGTGCCAGCAGAGACGACCCTGGAAACACCATATATTTT. This sequence joins TRBV7-2 and TRBJ1-3; D is unresolved. There are 13 residues in the CDR3. From germline, CDR1 is SGHTA and CDR2 FQGNSA. The germline V and J ends were trimmed by 6 bases and 2 bases, with 8 bases remaining between them.

The rearrangement links TRBV29-1 to TRBJ1-1; tentatively, D is TRBD1 (6 bases). Trimming took 7 bases from V and 1 from J, leaving 10 bases between them. Germline V lookup: CDR1 SQVTM, CDR2 ANQGSEA. CDR3 length equals 12 residues. The CDR3 region has the DNA TGCAGCGGGGGACACAGGAACACTGAAGCTTTCTTT. Translated: CSGGHRNTEAFF.

The genes are TRBV27 and TRBJ1-1, with unresolved D. Trimming took off 6 bases at V and 0 bases at J, with 8 bases between the two ends. The CDR3 spans 13 residues. Germline lookup yields CDR1 MNHEY and CDR2 SMNVEV (reference sequence). The CDR3 sequence is CASRRGMNTEAFF. In nucleotides, the CDR3 is TGTGCCAGCAGGCGGGGAATGAACACTGAAGCTTTCTTT.

This chain connects TRBV6-6 to TRBJ1-2; 11 bases fit TRBD1. CDR3 size: 16 residues. Trimming removed 1 base from V and 7 bases from J; junction bases left unmatched: 8. The germline gives CDR1 MNHNY, CDR2 SVGAGI (reference sequence). The CDR3 bases are TGTGCCAGCAGTTACTTTACCGGACAGGGGGCTGGTGGCTACACCTTC. Amino acids: CASSYFTGQGAGGYTF.

CDR3 in amino acids: CASSLGVAEGNEKLFF. In DNA, the CDR3 is TGTGCCAGCAGCTTGGGGGTCGCGGAGGGTAATGAAAAACTGTTTTTT. V gene TRBV5-4 combines with J gene TRBJ1-4, with D unclear. Germline-derived CDR1 and CDR2 are SGHNT and YYREEE (reference sequence). This CDR3 contains 16 residues. Trimming left V 0 bases short and J 4 bases short, with 13 bases between.

This chain links TRBV4-3 with TRBJ1-2; D not resolved. Germline V lookup: CDR1 LGHNA, CDR2 YSLEER. V lost 6 bases and J 7 bases, leaving 21 bases between the germline ends. The CDR3 has 15 amino acids. The CDR3 loop reads CASSPRYTDLRGYTF. In nucleotides, the CDR3 is TGCGCCAGCAGTCCAAGATACACAGATCTCCGTGGCTACACCTTC.

In this sample, this clone turned up once. The chain couples TRBV19 to TRBJ2-1, with TRBD2 identical over 9 bases. CDR1 is LNHDA, CDR2 SQIVND, per germline (reference sequence). V shed 0 bases, J shed 3 bases, and the junction held 12 bases outside the gene matches. This CDR3 comprises 19 residues. The CDR3, as DNA: TGTGCCAGTAGTATAGACCTCCGCGGGCTAGCGGGGAACTACAATGAGCAGTTCTTC. Protein: CASSIDLRGLAGNYNEQFF.

This chain links TRBV4-3 with TRBJ2-6, with D maybe TRBD1 (7 bases). This CDR3 contains 18 residues. Germline V gene data show CDR1 as LGHNA and CDR2 as YSLEER. V lost 1 base and J 0 bases, leaving 13 bases between the germline ends. The CDR3 protein is CASSQAGDSLSGANVLTF. The CDR3 DNA reads as TGCGCCAGCAGCCAAGCGGGGGACAGTCTCTCTGGGGCCAACGTCCTGACTTTC.